The 7 T cell receptor beta chains presented below share a single source sample, sequenced in a study of blood T cell repertoires in COVID-19. Only in-frame clones appear in the TCRdb table, and some are missing; sequencing was by immunoSEQ multiplex PCR. The sample includes some 160,000 clones, under 80% of them seen just once. The specimen was peripheral blood. The receptors stem from a man in his 60s with acute or convalescent COVID-19.

The CDR3 DNA follows: TGTGCCAGCAGACCTCCGGGACTAGCGGACAATGAGCAGTTCTTC. The encoded protein is CASRPPGLADNEQFF. V and J are TRBV11-2 and TRBJ2-1, with 11 bases fitting TRBD2. Germline V CDR1 and CDR2: SGHAT, FQNNGV. V shed 6 bases and J 5 bases; nucleotides not matched to a gene: 6. CDR3 size: 15 residues.

The chain links TRBV29-1 to TRBJ2-1; 10 nucleotides align to TRBD1. The CDR3 has 17 amino acids. Germline CDR1 is SQVTM and CDR2 is ANQGSEA. The ends lost 5 bases at V and 3 bases at J; junction bases unmatched: 13. The CDR3 loop is CSVQVNERTGGYNEQFF. The CDR3 DNA follows: TGCAGCGTTCAGGTAAACGAAAGGACAGGGGGCTACAATGAGCAGTTCTTC.

The chain has TRBV13 and TRBJ2-7, with a possible D match to TRBD1 (7 bases). Trimming cost V 3 bases and J 4 bases, with 22 bases left between them. Germline V lookup: CDR1 PRHDT, CDR2 FYEKMQ (reference sequence). The CDR3 consists of 17 residues. As DNA, the CDR3 is TGTGCCAGCAGCTTTTCCCGGAGGGCAGGGGGTCATTACGAGCAGTACTTC. The encoded protein is CASSFSRRAGGHYEQYF.

This clone was observed at least ten times. The CDR3 loop is CASSGDYYEQYF. The CDR3 bases are TGTGCCAGCAGCGGAGACTACTACGAGCAGTACTTC. The chain recombines TRBV5-5 with TRBJ2-7, with D perhaps TRBD2 (5 bases). This CDR3 is 12 amino acids long. V was clipped by 4 bases and J by 3 bases, with 8 bases between them. Looked up from germline, CDR1 is SGHKS and CDR2 is YYEKEE (reference sequence).

This chain joins TRBV7-9 and TRBJ2-7; 8 nucleotides match TRBD1. Per germline, CDR1 SEHNR and CDR2 FQNEAQ (reference sequence). The length of the CDR3 is 15 residues. The J segment lost 4 bases and the V segment lost 2 bases, leaving 7 bases of the junction unmatched. CDR3: CASSLLAGGAYEQYF. The CDR3 DNA sequence: TGTGCCAGCAGCTTACTGGCAGGGGGCGCGTACGAGCAGTACTTC.

The gene calls are TRBV7-6 and TRBJ1-2, with 7 bases lining up with TRBD1. The CDR3 covers 15 residues. Germline V lookup: CDR1 SGHVS, CDR2 FNYEAQ. Germline trimming cut 1 base from V and 7 bases from J; bases unmatched to any gene: 9. Written as DNA, the CDR3 is TGTGCCAGCAGCTTAGGGGCAGGGGGACCGGGTGGCTACACCTTC. Amino acids: CASSLGAGGPGGYTF.

The sample holds one count of this clone. The chain recombines TRBV6-5 with TRBJ2-7; 10 bases line up with TRBD2. CDR3 length equals 14 residues. V lost 8 bases to trimming and J lost 7 bases; unmatched junction nucleotides: 11. CDR1 is MNHEY, CDR2 SVGAGI, per germline. This CDR3 reads CASRPSGGPGEQYF. The CDR3 DNA is TGTGCCAGCCGACCTAGCGGGGGCCCGGGGGAGCAGTACTTC.